This TCR beta chain was captured by sequencing in a study of cytomegalovirus exposure and HLA in healthy donors. Germline CDR1 reads MDHEN; CDR2 reads SYDVKM. V gave up 3 bases and J gave up 5 bases, with 19 bases separating them. The length of the CDR3 is 16 residues. General study findings and limits: First-cohort TCR clusters tended to co-occur in the 130 or so validation repertoires, a later analysis found. A list of 150 to 200 TCR beta chains associated with cytomegalovirus was given. Whilst most TCR sequences proved rare, a subset of public TCRs occurred across many donors. Specificity of three CMV-associated chains for CMV antigens was verified in vitro.

The data were produced by immunoSEQ multiplex PCR, yet TCRdb's version contains in-frame clones alone and is incomplete. The repertoire holds tens of thousands of clones, with roughly 96% as singletons. A word on this clone: Its antigen is as yet unknown.

The sequencing input was PBMCs. This clonotype was obtained from a man younger than 35 in good health and CMV-seronegative. The chain is built from TRBV28 and TRBJ2-5; TRBD1 might be the D (7 bases). CDR3 DNA: TGTGCCAGCAGTTTTCCAGACAGGGAGGTCCGGGAGACCCAGTACTTC. Its protein is CASSFPDREVRETQYF.